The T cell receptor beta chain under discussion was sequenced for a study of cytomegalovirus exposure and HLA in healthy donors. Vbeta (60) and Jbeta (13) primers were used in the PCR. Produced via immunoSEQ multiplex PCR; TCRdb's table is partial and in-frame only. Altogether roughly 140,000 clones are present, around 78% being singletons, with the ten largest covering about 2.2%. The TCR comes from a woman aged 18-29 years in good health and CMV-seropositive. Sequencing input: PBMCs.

CDR3 region: CASSPSGSAYEQYF. DNA for the CDR3: TGCGCCAGCAGCCCGAGCGGGTCCGCCTACGAGCAGTACTTC. This chain uses TRBV5-1 with TRBJ2-7; weak D call: TRBD2 (6 bases). V was shortened by 4 bases and J by 2 bases, with 13 bases between the two germline ends. Germline CDR1 is SGHRS and CDR2 is YFSETQ. CDR3 length equals 14 residues.